This TCR beta chain was identified in a study of read filtering for tumor transcriptome and immune sequencing. As for the study in general: After DNase treatment, RNA was made into whole-transcriptome libraries. TCR-mapped reads were about 4 to 10.27 million with IR-seq versus 85 to 1273 with RNA-seq. Study-level points and caveats: IR-seq captured clonotypes deeper and more reliably than RNA-seq.

Bone marrow was sampled from every patient at the time of active disease. Germline CDR1 and CDR2: MDHEN and SYDVKM. The V end lost 10 bases, the J end lost 2 bases, and 6 bases lay between the germline ends. The CDR3 sequence is 11 residues long. Concerning this clonotype: Its specificity is unknown.

This library used 300 to 450 ng RNA and molecular barcoded adaptors spanning alpha/delta and beta/gamma chains. Each CDR3 protein gets one entry after TCRdb re-called the reads with MiXCR. The sample has around 31,000 distinct CDR3 sequences; roughly 18% are singletons. This receptor was obtained from a donor over 35 with multiple myeloma. This sequence joins TRBV28 and TRBJ1-5, with no clear D. Sample: a population of CD138-negative cells sorted from bone marrow. CDR3 nucleotides: TGTGCCACAGTTGGCAATCAGCCCCAGCATTTT. It specifies CATVGNQPQHF. Based on the CDR3 plus reference TRBV28 and TRBJ1-5, the full variable domain is DVKVTQSSRYLVKRTGEKVFLECVQDMDHENMFWYRQDPGLGLRLIYFSYDVKMKEKGDIPEGYSVSREKKERFSLILESASTNQTSMYLCATVGNQPQHFGDGTRLSIL.